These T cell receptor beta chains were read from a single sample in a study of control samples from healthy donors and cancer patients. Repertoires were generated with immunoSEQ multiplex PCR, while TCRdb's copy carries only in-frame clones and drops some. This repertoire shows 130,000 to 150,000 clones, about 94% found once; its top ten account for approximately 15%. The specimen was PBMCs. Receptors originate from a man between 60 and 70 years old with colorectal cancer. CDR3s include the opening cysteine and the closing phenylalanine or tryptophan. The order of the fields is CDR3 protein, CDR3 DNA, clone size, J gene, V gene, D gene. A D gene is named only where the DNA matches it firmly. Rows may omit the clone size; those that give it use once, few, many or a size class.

cdr3_aa: CASSYQNPPGAITEAFF; cdr3_nt: TGTGCCAGCAGTTACCAAAATCCCCCGGGGGCTATTACTGAAGCTTTCTTT; clone_size: NA; j_call: TRBJ1-1; v_call: TRBV6-2/TRBV6-3; d_call: NA
cdr3_aa: CASSYKTGKDGYTF; cdr3_nt: TGTGCCAGCAGCTACAAGACAGGGAAGGATGGCTACACCTTC; clone_size: NA; j_call: TRBJ1-2; v_call: TRBV5-5; d_call: TRBD1
cdr3_aa: CASSWPPGQMNTGELFF; cdr3_nt: TGTGCCAGCAGCTGGCCGCCGGGACAGATGAACACCGGGGAGCTGTTTTTT; clone_size: few; j_call: TRBJ2-2; v_call: TRBV7-8; d_call: TRBD1
cdr3_aa: CASSLALGADTEAFF; cdr3_nt: TGTGCCAGCAGCTTAGCGCTAGGGGCGGACACTGAAGCTTTCTTT; clone_size: NA; j_call: TRBJ1-1; v_call: TRBV7-2; d_call: NA
cdr3_aa: CASSLMGGNQPQHF; cdr3_nt: TGTGCCAGCAGCTTAATGGGCGGCAATCAGCCCCAGCATTTT; clone_size: NA; j_call: TRBJ1-5; v_call: TRBV7-9; d_call: NA
cdr3_aa: CASSATSGGFRGQFF; cdr3_nt: TGTGCCAGCAGCGCGACTAGCGGGGGGTTTAGAGGGCAGTTCTTC; clone_size: NA; j_call: TRBJ2-1; v_call: TRBV6-5; d_call: TRBD2
cdr3_aa: CASSLRTPYEQYF; cdr3_nt: TGTGCCAGCAGCTTGAGAACTCCTTACGAGCAGTACTTC; clone_size: few; j_call: TRBJ2-7; v_call: TRBV7-2; d_call: NA
cdr3_aa: CASSLGPGGNTEAFF; cdr3_nt: TGCGCCAGCAGCTTGGGTCCAGGGGGGAACACTGAAGCTTTCTTT; clone_size: NA; j_call: TRBJ1-1; v_call: TRBV5-1; d_call: TRBD1
cdr3_aa: CASSPRQIANTGELFF; cdr3_nt: TGTGCCAGCAGCCCAAGGCAGATCGCGAACACCGGGGAGCTGTTTTTT; clone_size: once; j_call: TRBJ2-2; v_call: TRBV7-2; d_call: NA
cdr3_aa: CASSPSTSTDTQYF; cdr3_nt: TGCGCCAGCAGCCCTAGTACTAGCACAGATACGCAGTATTTT; clone_size: NA; j_call: TRBJ2-3; v_call: TRBV5-1; d_call: NA
cdr3_aa: CSASEDSLGEKLFF; cdr3_nt: TGCAGTGCTAGTGAGGACAGTCTCGGTGAAAAACTGTTTTTT; clone_size: NA; j_call: TRBJ1-4; v_call: TRBV20-1; d_call: NA
cdr3_aa: CASSYSGSRGFGNQPQHF; cdr3_nt: TGTGCCAGCAGTTACTCGGGGTCCAGGGGTTTTGGCAATCAGCCCCAGCATTTT; clone_size: NA; j_call: TRBJ1-5; v_call: TRBV6-2/TRBV6-3; d_call: NA
cdr3_aa: CASSPALAPPFYGYTF; cdr3_nt: TGTGCCAGCAGCCCCGCCTTGGCCCCGCCCTTCTATGGCTACACCTTC; clone_size: once; j_call: TRBJ1-2; v_call: TRBV7-2; d_call: NA
cdr3_aa: CASSLNGAGLPETQYF; cdr3_nt: TGTGCCAGTAGCCTCAATGGGGCAGGTCTTCCAGAGACCCAGTACTTC; clone_size: once; j_call: TRBJ2-5; v_call: TRBV19; d_call: NA
cdr3_aa: CASQRQGGRNVLTF; cdr3_nt: TGTGCCAGCCAGAGGCAGGGTGGCCGCAACGTCCTGACTTTC; clone_size: NA; j_call: TRBJ2-6; v_call: TRBV6-5; d_call: NA
cdr3_aa: CASSLWTVVYEQYF; cdr3_nt: TGTGCCAGCAGCCTATGGACAGTCGTCTACGAGCAGTACTTC; clone_size: NA; j_call: TRBJ2-7; v_call: TRBV5-8; d_call: NA
cdr3_aa: CASSPPGNEQFF; cdr3_nt: TGTGCCAGCTCACCACCGGGGAATGAGCAGTTCTTC; clone_size: NA; j_call: TRBJ2-1; v_call: TRBV18; d_call: NA
cdr3_aa: CASIQALENTEAFF; cdr3_nt: TGCGCCAGCATACAGGCCCTTGAGAACACTGAAGCTTTCTTT; clone_size: NA; j_call: TRBJ1-1; v_call: TRBV10-2; d_call: NA
cdr3_aa: CASSGGGEQYF; cdr3_nt: TGTGCCAGCAGCGGGGGCGGCGAGCAGTACTTC; clone_size: once; j_call: TRBJ2-7; v_call: TRBV7-2; d_call: NA
cdr3_aa: CAWSGSGVSTDTQYF; cdr3_nt: TGTGCCTGGAGCGGAAGCGGGGTATCCACAGATACGCAGTATTTT; clone_size: once; j_call: TRBJ2-3; v_call: TRBV30; d_call: TRBD2
cdr3_aa: CASSLTQGGHSEKLFF; cdr3_nt: TGCGCCAGCAGCCTAACTCAGGGGGGACACTCTGAAAAACTGTTTTTT; clone_size: NA; j_call: TRBJ1-4; v_call: TRBV5-1; d_call: TRBD1
cdr3_aa: CASSYSKGVATEAFF; cdr3_nt: TGTGCCAGCAGTTATTCGAAAGGGGTCGCCACTGAAGCTTTCTTT; clone_size: NA; j_call: TRBJ1-1; v_call: TRBV6-5; d_call: NA
cdr3_aa: CASSLHPNQPQHF; cdr3_nt: TGTGCCAGCAGCTTGCACCCCAATCAGCCCCAGCATTTT; clone_size: NA; j_call: TRBJ1-5; v_call: TRBV7-2; d_call: NA
cdr3_aa: CASSQERGNTIYF; cdr3_nt: TGCGCCAGCAGCCAAGAGCGAGGAAACACCATATATTTT; clone_size: NA; j_call: TRBJ1-3; v_call: TRBV4-3; d_call: NA
cdr3_aa: CASNDLNRGREAFF; cdr3_nt: TGTGCCAGCAACGACCTAAACAGGGGGCGGGAAGCTTTCTTT; clone_size: once; j_call: TRBJ1-1; v_call: TRBV6-5; d_call: TRBD1
cdr3_aa: CASSTAATTYGYTF; cdr3_nt: TGTGCCAGCAGCACAGCTGCCACCACCTATGGCTACACCTTC; clone_size: NA; j_call: TRBJ1-2; v_call: TRBV7-2; d_call: NA
cdr3_aa: CASSQGQGLNYGYTF; cdr3_nt: TGCGCCAGCAGCCAGGGACAGGGACTGAACTATGGCTACACCTTC; clone_size: NA; j_call: TRBJ1-2; v_call: TRBV4-1; d_call: TRBD1
cdr3_aa: CASSTDPDTGDIDTQYF; cdr3_nt: TGTGCCAGTAGTACCGACCCCGACACGGGGGACATAGATACGCAGTATTTT; clone_size: NA; j_call: TRBJ2-3; v_call: TRBV19; d_call: NA
cdr3_aa: CASSSPRANEQFF; cdr3_nt: TGTGCCAGCAGTTCCCCGCGGGCGAATGAGCAGTTCTTC; clone_size: NA; j_call: TRBJ2-1; v_call: TRBV12-3/TRBV12-4; d_call: NA
cdr3_aa: CASSIQGVRYTEAFF; cdr3_nt: TGTGCCAGTAGTATTCAAGGGGTGAGGTACACTGAAGCTTTCTTT; clone_size: NA; j_call: TRBJ1-1; v_call: TRBV19; d_call: NA
cdr3_aa: CATQSITGMGYVGYTF; cdr3_nt: TGTGCCACTCAATCTATTACAGGGATGGGTTACGTTGGCTACACCTTC; clone_size: NA; j_call: TRBJ1-2; v_call: TRBV28; d_call: NA
cdr3_aa: CASSLNNPRTGNSPLHF; cdr3_nt: TGTGCCAGCAGCTTAAACAACCCTCGGACAGGGAATTCACCCCTCCACTTT; clone_size: NA; j_call: TRBJ1-6; v_call: TRBV7-9; d_call: TRBD1
cdr3_aa: CASSFGGSTYEQYF; cdr3_nt: TGTGCCAGCAGCTTTGGAGGGTCCACCTACGAGCAGTACTTC; clone_size: NA; j_call: TRBJ2-7; v_call: TRBV13; d_call: NA
cdr3_aa: CASSDAGVGHTDTQYF; cdr3_nt: TGTGCCAGTAGCGACGCAGGGGTGGGACACACAGATACGCAGTATTTT; clone_size: NA; j_call: TRBJ2-3; v_call: TRBV19; d_call: NA
cdr3_aa: CASSYSWQSYEQYF; cdr3_nt: TGTGCCAGCAGTTACTCGTGGCAGTCTTACGAGCAGTACTTC; clone_size: NA; j_call: TRBJ2-7; v_call: TRBV6-5; d_call: NA
cdr3_aa: CASSPPWVDNEQFF; cdr3_nt: TGTGCCAGCAGCCCTCCGTGGGTGGACAATGAGCAGTTCTTC; clone_size: NA; j_call: TRBJ2-1; v_call: TRBV13; d_call: NA
cdr3_aa: CASSISRTTQETQYF; cdr3_nt: TGTGCCAGTAGTATAAGCCGGACTACACAAGAGACCCAGTACTTC; clone_size: NA; j_call: TRBJ2-5; v_call: TRBV19; d_call: NA
cdr3_aa: CASSITAYSNQPQHF; cdr3_nt: TGTGCCAGTAGTATTACAGCCTATAGCAATCAGCCCCAGCATTTT; clone_size: once; j_call: TRBJ1-5; v_call: TRBV19; d_call: NA
cdr3_aa: CASSQDWTYNYGYTF; cdr3_nt: TGTGCCAGCAGCCAAGACTGGACTTATAACTATGGCTACACCTTC; clone_size: NA; j_call: TRBJ1-2; v_call: TRBV4-2; d_call: NA
cdr3_aa: CASSLGWGAHSPLHF; cdr3_nt: TGTGCCAGCAGCTTAGGCTGGGGGGCGCATTCACCCCTCCACTTT; clone_size: NA; j_call: TRBJ1-6; v_call: TRBV27; d_call: NA
cdr3_aa: CASRRDRDDGYTF; cdr3_nt: TGTGCCAGCAGACGGGACAGGGACGACGGCTACACCTTC; clone_size: NA; j_call: TRBJ1-2; v_call: TRBV7-2; d_call: TRBD1
cdr3_aa: CAISRGTAYSGNTIYF; cdr3_nt: TGTGCCATCAGTAGGGGGACAGCGTACTCTGGAAACACCATATATTTT; clone_size: NA; j_call: TRBJ1-3; v_call: TRBV10-3; d_call: TRBD1
cdr3_aa: CSVEVVQGGAEAFF; cdr3_nt: TGCAGCGTTGAAGTCGTACAGGGGGGTGCTGAAGCTTTCTTT; clone_size: NA; j_call: TRBJ1-1; v_call: TRBV29-1; d_call: TRBD1
cdr3_aa: CASSSQGARAGELFF; cdr3_nt: TGTGCCAGCAGCTCACAGGGGGCGCGGGCCGGGGAGCTGTTTTTT; clone_size: NA; j_call: TRBJ2-2; v_call: TRBV7-9; d_call: TRBD1
cdr3_aa: CASSFEGGTNTEAFF; cdr3_nt: TGCGCCAGCAGCTTTGAAGGGGGAACGAACACTGAAGCTTTCTTT; clone_size: NA; j_call: TRBJ1-1; v_call: TRBV5-1; d_call: NA
cdr3_aa: CASSKETETQYF; cdr3_nt: TGCGCCAGCAGCAAAGAGACCGAGACCCAGTACTTC; clone_size: NA; j_call: TRBJ2-5; v_call: TRBV10-2; d_call: NA
cdr3_aa: CASSPGTGRNTEAFF; cdr3_nt: TGTGCCAGCAGTCCGGGGACAGGGAGGAACACTGAAGCTTTCTTT; clone_size: NA; j_call: TRBJ1-1; v_call: TRBV28; d_call: TRBD1
cdr3_aa: CASSTSGGAGDTQYF; cdr3_nt: TGCGCCAGCAGCACCAGCGGGGGGGCTGGGGATACGCAGTATTTT; clone_size: once; j_call: TRBJ2-3; v_call: TRBV5-1; d_call: TRBD2
cdr3_aa: CASSIGRQPATNEKLFF; cdr3_nt: TGTGCCAGTAGTATAGGCAGACAGCCTGCAACTAATGAAAAACTGTTTTTT; clone_size: NA; j_call: TRBJ1-4; v_call: TRBV19; d_call: NA
cdr3_aa: CATSDLYMVMGSAYNSPLHF; cdr3_nt: TGTGCCACCAGTGATCTTTATATGGTTATGGGCAGCGCCTATAATTCACCCCTCCACTTT; clone_size: once; j_call: TRBJ1-6; v_call: TRBV24-1; d_call: NA
cdr3_aa: CASSLVEVAGGPSTDTQYF; cdr3_nt: TGTGCCAGCAGCTTGGTCGAGGTAGCGGGGGGGCCAAGTACAGATACGCAGTATTTT; clone_size: NA; j_call: TRBJ2-3; v_call: TRBV5-8; d_call: TRBD2
cdr3_aa: CASSPGGAGGSNQPQHF; cdr3_nt: TGTGCCAGCAGTCCAGGCGGGGCAGGGGGGAGCAATCAGCCCCAGCATTTT; clone_size: NA; j_call: TRBJ1-5; v_call: TRBV6-2/TRBV6-3; d_call: TRBD1
cdr3_aa: CASSYETGTYEQYF; cdr3_nt: TGTGCCAGCAGTTACGAAACAGGGACCTACGAGCAGTACTTC; clone_size: NA; j_call: TRBJ2-7; v_call: TRBV6-5; d_call: NA
cdr3_aa: CASSRDRVNTEAFF; cdr3_nt: TGTGCCAGCAGCAGGGACAGGGTGAACACTGAAGCTTTCTTT; clone_size: NA; j_call: TRBJ1-1; v_call: TRBV5-4; d_call: TRBD1